Below, 17 T cell receptor beta chains from the same sample are listed, as sequenced in a study of OX40 agonist ivuxolimab in advanced cancers. The assay was immunoSEQ multiplex PCR, and TCRdb's table has in-frame clones only and misses some. The sample lists roughly 61,000 clones, roughly nine tenths occurring once. Sequences were derived from CD4+ or CD8+ T cells sorted from blood, sampled in a trial of the OX40 agonist ivuxolimab. These receptors all stem from an adult with an advanced solid tumor such as melanoma, head and neck, liver or kidney cancer.

V and J are TRBV7-9 and TRBJ1-1, with 9 bases lining up with TRBD1. CDR3 length equals 15 residues. The V segment lost 1 base and the J segment 3 bases; nucleotides outside the gene matches: 3. Germline CDR1 is SEHNR and CDR2 is FQNEAQ (reference sequence). CDR3 nucleotides: TGTGCCAGCAGCTTAGGATGGACAGGGGACACTGAAGCTTTCTTT. Residues: CASSLGWTGDTEAFF.

The chain recombines TRBV4-1 with TRBJ1-5; the D gene is possibly TRBD1 (5 bases). The CDR3 contains 18 residues. The V gene lost 0 bases and the J gene lost 0 bases, with 15 bases spanning the gap. CDR1 MGHRA and CDR2 YSYEKL come from the germline V gene. Here the CDR3 DNA reads TGCGCCAGCAGCCAAGATTTGGGTGGGGGGTATAGCAATCAGCCCCAGCATTTT. Translating gives CASSQDLGGGYSNQPQHF.

The chain recombines TRBV27 with TRBJ2-1; 8 bases map to TRBD1. Germline lookup yields CDR1 MNHEY and CDR2 SMNVEV (reference sequence). V shed 2 bases, J shed 4 bases, and the junction held 1 base outside the gene matches. This CDR3 is built from 14 residues. The CDR3 loop is CASSLQGAYNEQFF. For the CDR3, the DNA is TGTGCCAGCAGTTTACAGGGGGCTTACAATGAGCAGTTCTTC.

The chain recombines TRBV28 with TRBJ2-7; TRBD1 agrees at 8 bases. The length of the CDR3 is 16 residues. With 2 bases clipped from V and 3 bases from J, the junction kept 9 bases outside the gene matches. Germline V gene data show CDR1 as MDHEN and CDR2 as SYDVKM. The CDR3 reads CASSLPVRTGHYEQYF. The DNA for the CDR3 is TGTGCCAGCAGTTTACCAGTCCGGACAGGGCACTACGAGCAGTACTTC.

The V gene is TRBV5-8, the J gene TRBJ1-2, with a possible D match to TRBD1 (5 bases). CDR1 SGHTS and CDR2 YDEGEE come from the germline V gene. This CDR3 contains 14 residues. V lost 6 bases and J 2 bases, leaving 14 bases between the germline ends. The CDR3 region has the DNA TGTGCCAGCACCTACTGGCAGGGAAACTATGGCTACACCTTC. Translating gives CASTYWQGNYGYTF.

The chain couples TRBV7-9 to TRBJ2-3; tentatively, D is TRBD1 (5 bases). This CDR3 is built from 15 residues. V lost 5 bases to trimming and J lost 1 base, with 13 bases between them. CDR1 is SEHNR, CDR2 FQNEAQ, per germline (reference sequence). CDR3 DNA: TGTGCCAGCAGCCCCAGGGCCTCGGGCACAGATACGCAGTATTTT. This gives the protein CASSPRASGTDTQYF. The full variable domain, with the rest looked up from reference TRBV7-9 and TRBJ2-3, is DTGVSQNPRHKITKRGQNVTFRCDPISEHNRLYWYRQTLGQGPEFLTYFQNEAQLEKSRLLSDRFSAERPKGSFSTLEIQRTEQGDSAMYLCASSPRASGTDTQYFGPGTRLTVL.

This sequence joins TRBV7-9 and TRBJ1-6; D not resolved. The CDR3 is 16 amino acids. CDR1 and CDR2 (germline): SEHNR, FQNEAQ (reference sequence). Trimming stripped 3 bases from V and 3 bases from J, with 12 bases between. The DNA for the CDR3 is TGTGCCAGCAGCTTCCCGAGAATAGGCTATAATTCACCCCTCCACTTT. Translating it yields CASSFPRIGYNSPLHF. The complete variable domain, with remaining parts taken from reference TRBV7-9 and TRBJ1-6, reads DTGVSQNPRHKITKRGQNVTFRCDPISEHNRLYWYRQTLGQGPEFLTYFQNEAQLEKSRLLSDRFSAERPKGSFSTLEIQRTEQGDSAMYLCASSFPRIGYNSPLHFGNGTRLTVT.

V is TRBV29-1 and J is TRBJ2-2, with D perhaps TRBD2 (7 bases). The CDR3 consists of 15 residues. Trimming cost V 0 bases and J 7 bases, with 15 bases left between them. Germline lookup yields CDR1 SQVTM and CDR2 ANQGSEA. The CDR3 is CSVEDFAGEGGELFF. The CDR3 DNA reads TGCAGCGTTGAAGACTTCGCAGGGGAGGGCGGGGAGCTGTTTTTT.

The rearrangement links TRBV6-5 to TRBJ1-5; TRBD1 is a possible D gene (5 bases). From germline, CDR1 is MNHEY and CDR2 SVGAGI. This CDR3 is built from 13 residues. Here the CDR3 DNA reads TGTGCAGCCTGTCCGGGACGAGGTCAGCCCCAGCATTTT. Protein sequence: CAACPGRGQPQHF.

The genes are TRBV4-1 and TRBJ1-3; a possible D gene is TRBD1 (6 bases). The CDR3 contains 15 residues. Trimming stripped 1 base from V and 7 bases from J, with 14 bases between. Germline CDR1 MGHRA, CDR2 YSYEKL. DNA for the CDR3: TGCGCCAGCAGCCAAGCACCGGGGGCTCCTAACACCATATATTTT. It specifies CASSQAPGAPNTIYF.

This rearrangement joins TRBV11-3 to TRBJ2-7; D possibly corresponds to TRBD1 (6 bases). Trimming left V 4 bases short and J 3 bases short, with 19 bases between. This CDR3 comprises 16 residues. Germline V CDR1 and CDR2: SGHNT, YENEEA. CDR3 in DNA: TGTGCCAGCAGCTCTAACCCGGGACACACTCTCTACGAGCAGTACTTC. Translating gives CASSSNPGHTLYEQYF.

Turning to this clone: An end of the junction does not agree with germline; a read error may underlie this. This chain links TRBV27 with TRBJ2-7, with D unclear. Germline V gene data show CDR1 as MNHEY and CDR2 as SMNVEV (reference sequence). The CDR3 contains 14 residues. In DNA, the CDR3 is TGTGCCAGCCGTTTCGTGGGCGGAGACTACGAGCAGTACTTC. The encoded protein is CASRFVGGDYEQYF.

V and J are TRBV5-4 and TRBJ2-7; D assignment may be TRBD1 or TRBD2 (5 bases each). V was cut by 4 bases and J by 1 base, with 9 bases left in between. The CDR3 contains 13 residues. Per germline, CDR1 SGHNT and CDR2 YYREEE (reference sequence). The CDR3 here is CASSEGLSYEQYF. DNA of the CDR3: TGTGCCAGCAGCGAGGGGCTTTCCTACGAGCAGTACTTC.

CDR3 sequence (DNA): TGCGCCAGCAGTCAATTTGGGCTAGCCAAAAACATTCAGTACTTC. Translation: CASSQFGLAKNIQYF. The chain combines TRBV23-1 with TRBJ2-4; D uncertain. TRBV23-1 is labeled an ORF, and its function is uncertain. Trimming pared 1 base from V and 0 bases from J, leaving 7 bases between. This CDR3 region has 15 residues.

The J gene is TRBJ1-5, the V gene TRBV23-1, with D perhaps TRBD1 (6 bases). TRBV23-1 is noted as an ORF with a role that remains uncertain. This CDR3 contains 14 residues. V was shortened by 5 bases and J by 3 bases, with 11 bases between the two germline ends. The DNA for the CDR3 is TGCGCCAGCAGTTTTGGGACACTCAATCAGCCCCAGCATTTT. This translates into CASSFGTLNQPQHF.

The rearrangement joins TRBV5-4 to TRBJ1-6, with a tentative D call TRBD1 (5 bases). The CDR3 has 14 residues. Trimming left V 1 base short and J 9 bases short, with 11 bases between. Germline V gene data show CDR1 as SGHNT and CDR2 as YYREEE (reference sequence). CDR3 DNA sequence: TGTGCCAGCAGCTTGCGAGGGGCGTCTTCACCCCTCCACTTT. Translated: CASSLRGASSPLHF.

This rearrangement joins TRBV5-6 to TRBJ2-2; D not resolved. Germline CDR1 and CDR2: SGHDT and YYEEEE. CDR3 length: 13 amino acids. Trimming took 0 bases from V and 3 from J, leaving 3 bases between them. CDR3 sequence reads: CASSLGDTGELFF. In DNA form, the CDR3 reads TGTGCCAGCAGCTTGGGGGACACCGGGGAGCTGTTTTTT.